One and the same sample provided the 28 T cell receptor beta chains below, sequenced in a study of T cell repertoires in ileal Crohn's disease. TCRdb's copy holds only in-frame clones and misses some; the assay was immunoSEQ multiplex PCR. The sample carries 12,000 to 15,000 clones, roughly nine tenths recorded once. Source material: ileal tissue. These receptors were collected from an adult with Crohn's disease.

CDR3 sequence reads: CASSSGGYGNTEAFF. As DNA, the CDR3 is TGTGCCAGCAGTTCGGGAGGGTACGGAAACACTGAAGCTTTCTTT. V and J are TRBV27 and TRBJ1-1; no clear D gene. Trimming took 4 bases from V and 2 from J, leaving 14 bases between them. CDR3 size: 15 residues. In germline, CDR1 is MNHEY, CDR2 SMNVEV (reference sequence).

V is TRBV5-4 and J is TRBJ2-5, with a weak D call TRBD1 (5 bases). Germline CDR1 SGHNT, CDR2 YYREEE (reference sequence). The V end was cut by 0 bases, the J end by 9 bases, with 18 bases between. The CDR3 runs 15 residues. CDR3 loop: CASSLAKGPSWAQYF. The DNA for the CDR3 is TGTGCCAGCAGCTTGGCTAAGGGGCCGAGCTGGGCCCAGTACTTC.

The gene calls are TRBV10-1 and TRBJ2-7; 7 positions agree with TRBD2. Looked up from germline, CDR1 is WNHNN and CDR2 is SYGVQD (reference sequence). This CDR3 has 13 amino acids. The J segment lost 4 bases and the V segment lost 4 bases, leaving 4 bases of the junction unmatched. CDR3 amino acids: CASSAAGEYEQYF. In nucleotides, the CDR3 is TGCGCCAGCAGTGCGGCGGGGGAGTACGAGCAGTACTTC.

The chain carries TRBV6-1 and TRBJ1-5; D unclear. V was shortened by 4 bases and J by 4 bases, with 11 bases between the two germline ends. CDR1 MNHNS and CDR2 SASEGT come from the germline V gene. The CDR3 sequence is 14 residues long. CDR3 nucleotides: TGTGCCAGCAGTGTCTATCGAGGTAATCAGCCCCAGCATTTT. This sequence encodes CASSVYRGNQPQHF.

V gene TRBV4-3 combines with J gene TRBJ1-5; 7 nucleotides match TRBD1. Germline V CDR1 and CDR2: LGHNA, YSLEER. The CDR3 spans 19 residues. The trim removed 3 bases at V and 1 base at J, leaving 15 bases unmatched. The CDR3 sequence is CASSHAYVTGLGSNQPQHF. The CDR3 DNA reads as TGCGCCAGCAGCCATGCTTACGTGACAGGGTTGGGAAGCAATCAGCCCCAGCATTTT.

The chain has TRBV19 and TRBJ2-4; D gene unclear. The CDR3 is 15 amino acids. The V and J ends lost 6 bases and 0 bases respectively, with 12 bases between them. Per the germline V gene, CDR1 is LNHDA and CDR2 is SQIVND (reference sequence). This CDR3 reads CASSSGGQAKNIQYF. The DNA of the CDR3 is TGTGCCAGTAGCTCTGGTGGCCAAGCCAAAAACATTCAGTACTTC.

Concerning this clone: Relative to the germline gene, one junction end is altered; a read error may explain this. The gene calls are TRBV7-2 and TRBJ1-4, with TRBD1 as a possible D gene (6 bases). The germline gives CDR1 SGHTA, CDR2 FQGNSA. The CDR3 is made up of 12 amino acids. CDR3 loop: CASTLGGGELFF. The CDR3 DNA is TGTGCCAGCACCTTAGGGGGGGGCGAACTGTTTTTT.

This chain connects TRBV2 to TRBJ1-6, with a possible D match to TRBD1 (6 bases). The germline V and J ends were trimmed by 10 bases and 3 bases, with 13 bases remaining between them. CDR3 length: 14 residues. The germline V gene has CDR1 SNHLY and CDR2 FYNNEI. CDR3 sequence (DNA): TGTGCCACAGGTTTAGGGGGCTATAATTCACCCCTCCACTTT. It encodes CATGLGGYNSPLHF.

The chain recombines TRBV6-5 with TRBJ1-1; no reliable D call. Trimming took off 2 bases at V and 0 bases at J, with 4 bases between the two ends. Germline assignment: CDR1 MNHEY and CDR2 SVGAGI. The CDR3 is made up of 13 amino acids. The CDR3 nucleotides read TGTGCCAGCAGTTACCTAGTGAACACTGAAGCTTTCTTT. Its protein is CASSYLVNTEAFF.

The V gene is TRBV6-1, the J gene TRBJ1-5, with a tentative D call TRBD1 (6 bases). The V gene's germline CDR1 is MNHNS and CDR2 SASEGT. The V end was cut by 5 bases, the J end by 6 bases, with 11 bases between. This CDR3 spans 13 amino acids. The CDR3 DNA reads TGTGCCAGCAGTAGGCAGGGGTTTCAGCCCCAGCATTTT. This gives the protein CASSRQGFQPQHF.

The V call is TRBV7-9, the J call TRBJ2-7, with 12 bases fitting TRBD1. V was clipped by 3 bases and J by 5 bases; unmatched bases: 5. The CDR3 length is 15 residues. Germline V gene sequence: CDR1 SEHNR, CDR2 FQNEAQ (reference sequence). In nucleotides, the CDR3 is TGTGCCAGCAGCTTTGGGACAGGGGGCATGAACGAGCAGTACTTC. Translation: CASSFGTGGMNEQYF.

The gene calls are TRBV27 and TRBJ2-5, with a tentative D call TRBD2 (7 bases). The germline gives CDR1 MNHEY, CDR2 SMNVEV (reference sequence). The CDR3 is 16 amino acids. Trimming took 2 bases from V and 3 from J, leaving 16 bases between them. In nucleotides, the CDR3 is TGTGCCAGCAGTTTAAGGGGGTGGGGGGGCGAAGAGACCCAGTACTTC. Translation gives CASSLRGWGGEETQYF.

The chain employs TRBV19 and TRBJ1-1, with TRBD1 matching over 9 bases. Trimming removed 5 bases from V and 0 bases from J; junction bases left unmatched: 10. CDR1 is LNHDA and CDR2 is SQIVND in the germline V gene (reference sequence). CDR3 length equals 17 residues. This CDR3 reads CASSRELGTGMNTEAFF. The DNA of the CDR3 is TGTGCCAGTAGTCGTGAACTCGGGACAGGGATGAACACTGAAGCTTTCTTT.

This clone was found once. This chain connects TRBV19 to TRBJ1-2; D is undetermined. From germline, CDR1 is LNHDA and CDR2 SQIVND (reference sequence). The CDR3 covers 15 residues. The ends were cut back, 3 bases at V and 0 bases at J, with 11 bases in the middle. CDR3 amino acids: CASSMRVRANYGYTF. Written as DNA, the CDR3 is TGTGCCAGTAGTATGAGGGTTCGAGCTAACTATGGCTACACCTTC.

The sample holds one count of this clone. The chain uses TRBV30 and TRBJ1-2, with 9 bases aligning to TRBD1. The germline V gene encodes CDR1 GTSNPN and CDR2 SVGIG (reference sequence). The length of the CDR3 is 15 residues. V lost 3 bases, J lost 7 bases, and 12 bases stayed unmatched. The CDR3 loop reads CAWSASSVDRGGYTF. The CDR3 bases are TGTGCCTGGAGCGCATCAAGTGTGGACAGGGGTGGCTACACCTTC.

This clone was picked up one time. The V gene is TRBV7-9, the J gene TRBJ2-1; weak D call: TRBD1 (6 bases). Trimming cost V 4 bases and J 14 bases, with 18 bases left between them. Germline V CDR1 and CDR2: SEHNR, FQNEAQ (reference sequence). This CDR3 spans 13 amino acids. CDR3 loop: CASSSPGDHREFF. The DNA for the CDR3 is TGTGCCAGCAGCTCCCCAGGGGACCATCGAGAGTTCTTC.

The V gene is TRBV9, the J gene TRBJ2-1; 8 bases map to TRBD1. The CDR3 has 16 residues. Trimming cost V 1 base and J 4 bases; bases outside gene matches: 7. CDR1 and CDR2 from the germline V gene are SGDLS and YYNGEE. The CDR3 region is CASSVSGGGRYNEQFF. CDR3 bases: TGTGCCAGCAGCGTATCAGGGGGCGGAAGGTACAATGAGCAGTTCTTC.

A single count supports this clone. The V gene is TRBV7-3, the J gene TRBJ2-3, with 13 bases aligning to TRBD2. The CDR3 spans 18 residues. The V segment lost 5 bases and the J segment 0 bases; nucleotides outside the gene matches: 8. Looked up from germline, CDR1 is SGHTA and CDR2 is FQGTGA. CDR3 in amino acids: CASSPGTSGDYSTDTQYF. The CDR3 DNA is TGTGCCAGCAGCCCCGGGACTAGCGGGGACTATAGCACAGATACGCAGTATTTT.

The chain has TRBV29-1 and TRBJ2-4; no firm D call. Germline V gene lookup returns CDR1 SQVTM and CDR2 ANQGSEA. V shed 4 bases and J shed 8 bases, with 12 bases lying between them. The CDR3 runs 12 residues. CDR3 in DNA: TGCAGCGTTGGATCTTCTCGGGACATTCAGTACTTC. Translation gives CSVGSSRDIQYF.

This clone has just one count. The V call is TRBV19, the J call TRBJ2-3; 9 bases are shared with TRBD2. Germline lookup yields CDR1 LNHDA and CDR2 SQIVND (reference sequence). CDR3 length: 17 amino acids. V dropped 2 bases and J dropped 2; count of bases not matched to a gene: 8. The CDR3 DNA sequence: TGTGCCAGTAGTATACGGTCCCGACTAGCGGACACAGATACGCAGTATTTT. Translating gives CASSIRSRLADTDTQYF.

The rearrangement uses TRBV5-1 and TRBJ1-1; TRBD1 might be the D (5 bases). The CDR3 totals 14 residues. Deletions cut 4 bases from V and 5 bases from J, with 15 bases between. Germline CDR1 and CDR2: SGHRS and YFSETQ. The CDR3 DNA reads TGCGCCAGCAGCGACCAGCCCGGGGGTACTGAAGCTTTCTTT. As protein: CASSDQPGGTEAFF.

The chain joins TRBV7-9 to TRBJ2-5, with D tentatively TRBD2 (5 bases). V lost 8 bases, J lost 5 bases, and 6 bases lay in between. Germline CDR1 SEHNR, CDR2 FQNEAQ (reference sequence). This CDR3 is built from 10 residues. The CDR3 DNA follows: TGTGCCAGCGGCGGGGAGACCCAGTACTTC. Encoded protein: CASGGETQYF.

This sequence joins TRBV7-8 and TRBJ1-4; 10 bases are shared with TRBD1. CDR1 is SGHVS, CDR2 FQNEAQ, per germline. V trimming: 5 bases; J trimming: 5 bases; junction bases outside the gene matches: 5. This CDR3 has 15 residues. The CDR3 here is CASSVGQGENEKLFF. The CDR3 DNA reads TGTGCCAGCAGCGTAGGACAGGGGGAGAATGAAAAACTGTTTTTT.

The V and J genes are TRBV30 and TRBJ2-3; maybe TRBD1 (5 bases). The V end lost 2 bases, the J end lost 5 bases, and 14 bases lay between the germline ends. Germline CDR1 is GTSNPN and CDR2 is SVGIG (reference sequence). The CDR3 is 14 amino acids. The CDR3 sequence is CAWSLAGLGDTQYF. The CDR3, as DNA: TGTGCCTGGAGTTTGGCAGGGTTGGGAGATACGCAGTATTTT.

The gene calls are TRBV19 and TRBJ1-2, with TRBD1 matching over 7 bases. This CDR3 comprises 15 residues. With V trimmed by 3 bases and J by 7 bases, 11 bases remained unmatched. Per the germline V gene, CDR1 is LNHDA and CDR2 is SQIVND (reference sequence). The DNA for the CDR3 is TGTGCCAGTAGTATTAGAGAACCGGGACAGCTTGGCTACACCTTC. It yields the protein CASSIREPGQLGYTF.

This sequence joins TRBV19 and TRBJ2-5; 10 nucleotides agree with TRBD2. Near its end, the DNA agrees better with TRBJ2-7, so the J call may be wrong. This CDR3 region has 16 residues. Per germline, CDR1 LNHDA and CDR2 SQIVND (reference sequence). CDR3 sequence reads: CASSTIAGGSAYEQYF. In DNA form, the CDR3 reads TGTGCCAGTAGTACCATAGCGGGAGGATCCGCCTACGAGCAGTACTTC.

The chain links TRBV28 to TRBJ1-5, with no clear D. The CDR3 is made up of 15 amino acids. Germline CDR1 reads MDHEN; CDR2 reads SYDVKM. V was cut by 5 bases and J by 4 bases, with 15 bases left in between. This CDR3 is CASSRSTQTNQPQHF. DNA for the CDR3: TGTGCCAGCAGTCGCTCCACGCAAACAAATCAGCCCCAGCATTTT.

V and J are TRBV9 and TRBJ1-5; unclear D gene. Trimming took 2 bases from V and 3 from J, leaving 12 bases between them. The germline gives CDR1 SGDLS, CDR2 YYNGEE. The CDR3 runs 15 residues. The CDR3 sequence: CASSVFPQINQPQHF. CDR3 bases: TGTGCCAGCAGCGTTTTTCCCCAGATCAATCAGCCCCAGCATTTT.